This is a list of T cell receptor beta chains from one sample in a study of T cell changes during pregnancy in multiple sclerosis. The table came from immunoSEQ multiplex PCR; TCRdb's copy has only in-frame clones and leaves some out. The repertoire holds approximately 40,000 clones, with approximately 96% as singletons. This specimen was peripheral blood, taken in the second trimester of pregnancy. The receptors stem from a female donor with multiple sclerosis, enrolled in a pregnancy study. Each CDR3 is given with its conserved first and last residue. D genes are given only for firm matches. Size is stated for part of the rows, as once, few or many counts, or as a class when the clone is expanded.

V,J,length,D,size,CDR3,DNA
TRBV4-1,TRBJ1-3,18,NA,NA,CASSQDDVRSGTGNTIYF,TGCGCCAGCAGCCAAGATGACGTCCGATCAGGCACTGGAAACACCATATATTTT
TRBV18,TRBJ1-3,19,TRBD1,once,CASSPLSKGQGRSGNTIYF,TGTGCCAGCTCACCGTTGAGCAAGGGACAGGGCCGCTCTGGAAACACCATATATTTT
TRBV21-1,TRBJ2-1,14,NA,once,CASSKGEGANEQFF,TGTGCCAGCAGCAAAGGTGAAGGGGCCAATGAGCAGTTCTTC
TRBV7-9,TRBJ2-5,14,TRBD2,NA,CASLPRGGRETQYF,TGTGCCAGCCTCCCCCGGGGGGGCCGAGAGACCCAGTACTTC
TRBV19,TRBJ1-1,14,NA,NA,CASSLQSGMTEAFF,TGTGCCAGTAGTTTACAATCAGGAATGACTGAAGCTTTCTTT
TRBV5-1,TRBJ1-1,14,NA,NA,CASSLAAGTAEAFF,TGCGCCAGCAGCTTGGCGGCGGGCACGGCAGAAGCTTTCTTT
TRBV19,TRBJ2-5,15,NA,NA,CASSMYGRDQETQYF,TGTGCCAGTAGTATGTACGGCAGGGATCAAGAGACCCAGTACTTC
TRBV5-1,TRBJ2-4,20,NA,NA,CASSSFGGGGTRGAKNIQYF,TGCGCCAGCAGCTCGTTTGGGGGCGGGGGAACCCGGGGAGCCAAAAACATTCAGTACTTC
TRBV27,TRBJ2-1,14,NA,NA,CASSLVGAYNEQFF,TGTGCCAGCAGTTTAGTGGGAGCGTACAATGAGCAGTTCTTC
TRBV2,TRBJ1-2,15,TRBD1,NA,CASSPTGGLGYGYTF,TGTGCCAGCAGTCCGACAGGGGGCTTAGGCTATGGCTACACCTTC
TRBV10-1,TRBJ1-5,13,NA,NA,CAPPEYSNQPQHF,TGCGCCCCGCCGGAGTATAGCAATCAGCCCCAGCATTTT
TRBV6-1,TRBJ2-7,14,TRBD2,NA,CASSDTAGGYEQYF,TGTGCCAGCAGTGATACAGCGGGAGGGTACGAGCAGTACTTC
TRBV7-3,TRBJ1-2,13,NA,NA,CASALSGGYGYTF,TGTGCCAGCGCCCTATCGGGAGGGTATGGCTACACCTTC
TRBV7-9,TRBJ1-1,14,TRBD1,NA,CASSLTGVNTEAFF,TGTGCCAGCAGTCTAACAGGGGTGAACACTGAAGCTTTCTTT
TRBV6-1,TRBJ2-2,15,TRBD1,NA,CASSDPTGSTGELFF,TGTGCCAGCAGTGATCCGACAGGGAGCACCGGGGAGCTGTTTTTT
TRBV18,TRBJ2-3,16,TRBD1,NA,CASSPTEGARTDTQYF,TGTGCCAGCTCACCCACAGAGGGGGCCCGCACAGATACGCAGTATTTT
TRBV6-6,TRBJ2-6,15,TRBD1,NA,CASSDRGSGANVLTF,TGTGCCAGCAGTGACAGGGGGTCTGGGGCCAACGTCCTGACTTTC
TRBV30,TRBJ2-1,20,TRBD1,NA,CAWSTGVGSSFSGSYNEQFF,TGTGCCTGGAGTACAGGGGTAGGAAGTTCTTTCAGTGGCTCCTACAATGAGCAGTTCTTC
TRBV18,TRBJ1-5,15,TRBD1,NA,CASSHRDRTNQPQHF,TGTGCCAGCTCACACCGGGACAGGACGAATCAGCCCCAGCATTTT
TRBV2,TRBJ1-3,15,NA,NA,CASHYDRSKGNTIYF,TGTGCCAGCCACTATGACAGGTCGAAAGGAAACACCATATATTTT
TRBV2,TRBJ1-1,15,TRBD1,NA,CASSSQGPLNTEAFF,TGTGCCAGCAGTTCACAGGGGCCGTTGAACACTGAAGCTTTCTTT
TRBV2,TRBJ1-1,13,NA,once,CASEDTGRTEAFF,TGTGCCAGCGAAGATACGGGAAGGACTGAAGCTTTCTTT
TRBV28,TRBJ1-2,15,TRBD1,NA,CASRFGTVYNYGYTF,TGTGCCAGCAGATTCGGGACAGTTTATAACTATGGCTACACCTTC
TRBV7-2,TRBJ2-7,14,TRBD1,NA,CASSLVRTGSEQYF,TGTGCCAGCAGCTTAGTTCGGACAGGGAGCGAGCAGTACTTC
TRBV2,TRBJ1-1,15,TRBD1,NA,CASIDRGGLDTEAFF,TGTGCCAGCATCGACAGGGGAGGTTTGGACACTGAAGCTTTCTTT
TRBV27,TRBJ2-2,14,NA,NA,CASHLTGNAGELFF,TGTGCCAGCCACTTGACCGGGAACGCCGGGGAGCTGTTTTTT
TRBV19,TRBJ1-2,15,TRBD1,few,CASSIVDRDNYGYTF,TGTGCCAGTAGTATAGTGGACAGGGACAACTATGGCTACACCTTC
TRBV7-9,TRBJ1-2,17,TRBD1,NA,CASSFRTTNPTGSGYTF,TGTGCCAGCAGCTTTAGGACCACTAACCCGACAGGGTCTGGCTACACCTTC
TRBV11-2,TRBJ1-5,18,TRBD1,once,CASSLGSWAGGYNQPQHF,TGTGCCAGCAGCTTAGGAAGTTGGGCAGGGGGTTACAATCAGCCCCAGCATTTT
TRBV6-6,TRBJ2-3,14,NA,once,CASRSPGSRDTQYF,TGTGCCAGCAGAAGTCCGGGGTCCCGAGATACGCAGTATTTT
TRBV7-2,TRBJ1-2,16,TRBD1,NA,CASSLPQDRANYGYTF,TGTGCCAGCAGCTTACCCCAGGACAGGGCGAACTATGGCTACACCTTC
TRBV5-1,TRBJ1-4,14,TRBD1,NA,CASSFSGTGEKLFF,TGCGCCAGCAGCTTCTCCGGGACAGGGGAAAAACTGTTTTTT
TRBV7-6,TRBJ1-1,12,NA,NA,CASSPQDTEAFF,TGTGCCAGCAGCCCACAGGACACTGAAGCTTTCTTT
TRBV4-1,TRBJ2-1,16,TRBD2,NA,CASSQDTAGDYNEQFF,TGCGCCAGCAGCCAAGATACAGCGGGAGACTACAATGAGCAGTTCTTC
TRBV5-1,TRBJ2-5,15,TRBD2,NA,CASSLLAGGGETQYF,TGCGCCAGCAGCTTACTAGCGGGAGGAGGGGAGACCCAGTACTTC
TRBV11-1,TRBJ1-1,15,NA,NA,CASSLADSMNTEAFF,TGTGCCAGCAGCTTAGCAGACAGCATGAACACTGAAGCTTTCTTT
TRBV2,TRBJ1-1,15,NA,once,CASSRDGSRNTEAFF,TGTGCCAGCAGTCGGGATGGGAGTAGAAACACTGAAGCTTTCTTT
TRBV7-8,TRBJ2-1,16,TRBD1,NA,CASSLGPGTEDNEQFF,TGTGCCAGCAGCTTAGGACCCGGGACAGAGGACAATGAGCAGTTCTTC
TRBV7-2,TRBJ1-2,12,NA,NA,CASSPRRNGYTF,TGTGCCAGCAGCCCTAGACGGAATGGCTACACCTTC
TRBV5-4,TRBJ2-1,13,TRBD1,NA,CASSWTGHNEQFF,TGTGCCAGCAGCTGGACAGGACACAATGAGCAGTTCTTC
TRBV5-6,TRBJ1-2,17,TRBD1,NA,CASSLGPRGMLFYGYTF,TGTGCCAGCAGCTTGGGGCCCAGGGGGATGCTCTTCTATGGCTACACCTTC
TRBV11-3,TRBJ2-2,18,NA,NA,CASSSGDRLTSHTGELFF,TGTGCCAGCAGCTCAGGTGACAGGCTAACCTCTCACACCGGGGAGCTGTTTTTT
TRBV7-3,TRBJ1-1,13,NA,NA,CASSFHRATEAFF,TGTGCCAGCAGCTTTCACAGGGCCACTGAAGCTTTCTTT
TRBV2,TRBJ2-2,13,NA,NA,CASHTGKTGELFF,TGTGCCAGCCACACAGGGAAAACCGGGGAGCTGTTTTTT
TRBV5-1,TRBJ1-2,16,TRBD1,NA,CASSLGDREANYGYTF,TGCGCCAGCAGCTTGGGGGACAGAGAAGCTAACTATGGCTACACCTTC
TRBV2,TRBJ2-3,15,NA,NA,CASSDRQRSTDTQYF,TGTGCCAGCAGTGACCGACAGCGAAGCACAGATACGCAGTATTTT
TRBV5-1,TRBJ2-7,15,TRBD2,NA,CASSFKTSGSYEQYF,TGCGCCAGCAGCTTCAAGACTAGCGGGTCCTACGAGCAGTACTTC
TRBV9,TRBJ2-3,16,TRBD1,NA,CASSPRDRGGQDTQYF,TGTGCCAGCAGCCCAAGGGACAGGGGGGGGCAAGATACGCAGTATTTT
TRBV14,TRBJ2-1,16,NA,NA,CASSRFPGRPDNEQFF,TGTGCCAGCAGCCGCTTCCCGGGGAGGCCTGACAATGAGCAGTTCTTC
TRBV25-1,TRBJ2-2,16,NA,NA,CASSARRTENTGELFF,TGTGCCAGCAGTGCGCGAAGGACAGAGAACACCGGGGAGCTGTTTTTT
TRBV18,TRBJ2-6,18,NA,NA,CASSPAGNSGFGANVLTF,TGTGCCAGCTCACCAGCAGGGAATTCCGGCTTTGGGGCCAACGTCCTGACTTTC
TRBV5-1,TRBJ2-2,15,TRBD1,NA,CASSLEGQGTGELFF,TGCGCCAGCAGCTTGGAGGGACAGGGGACCGGGGAGCTGTTTTTT
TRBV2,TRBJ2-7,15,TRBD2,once,CASSEGSGGTYEQYF,TGTGCCAGCAGTGAAGGAAGCGGGGGTACCTACGAGCAGTACTTC
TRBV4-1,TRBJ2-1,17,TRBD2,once,CASSPRLAGDLYNEQFF,TGCGCCAGCAGCCCCAGACTAGCGGGAGACCTCTACAATGAGCAGTTCTTC
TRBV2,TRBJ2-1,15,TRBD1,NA,CASRGGQGAHNEQFF,TGTGCCAGCAGGGGGGGACAGGGGGCCCACAATGAGCAGTTCTTC
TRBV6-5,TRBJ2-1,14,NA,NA,CASSLGISYNEQFF,TGTGCCAGCAGTTTGGGCATATCCTACAATGAGCAGTTCTTC
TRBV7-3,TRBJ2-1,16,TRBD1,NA,CASSLISGGVYNEQFF,TGTGCCAGCAGCTTAATTTCAGGGGGCGTCTACAATGAGCAGTTCTTC
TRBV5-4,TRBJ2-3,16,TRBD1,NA,CASTAGTGFGRRPPYF,TGTGCCAGCACCGCCGGGACAGGGTTTGGACGCCGCCCGCCGTATTTT
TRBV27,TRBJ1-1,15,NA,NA,CASSSRQISNTEAFF,TGTGCCAGCAGTTCCCGACAGATTTCAAACACTGAAGCTTTCTTT
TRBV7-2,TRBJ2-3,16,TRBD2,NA,CASSLASGANTDTQYF,TGTGCCAGCAGCTTAGCTAGCGGGGCGAACACAGATACGCAGTATTTT